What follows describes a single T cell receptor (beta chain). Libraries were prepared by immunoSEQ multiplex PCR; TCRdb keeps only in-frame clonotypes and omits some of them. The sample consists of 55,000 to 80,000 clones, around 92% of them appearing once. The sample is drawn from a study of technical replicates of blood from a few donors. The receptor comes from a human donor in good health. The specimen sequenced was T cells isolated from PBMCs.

The CDR3 coding sequence is TGTGCCAGCAGTTACTCCGGGGGGCGTTGGGGCTACACCTTC. Its protein is CASSYSGGRWGYTF. The rearrangement joins TRBV6-5 to TRBJ1-2; maybe TRBD1 (6 bases). With 0 bases removed from V and 8 bases from J, the gap between germline ends came to 13 bases. This CDR3 spans 14 amino acids. CDR1 and CDR2 (germline): MNHEY, SVGAGI.